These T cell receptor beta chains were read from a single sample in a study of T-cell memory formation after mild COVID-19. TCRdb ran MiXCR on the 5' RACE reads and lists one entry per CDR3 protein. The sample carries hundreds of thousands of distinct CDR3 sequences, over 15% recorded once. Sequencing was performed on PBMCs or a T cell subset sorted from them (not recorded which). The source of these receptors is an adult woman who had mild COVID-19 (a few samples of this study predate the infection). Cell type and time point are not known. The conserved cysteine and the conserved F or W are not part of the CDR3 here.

CDR3aa: ASSLVGTGADKNIQY; j_gene: TRBJ2-4; v_gene: TRBV7-9
CDR3aa: ASSGLAPDTQY; j_gene: TRBJ2-3; v_gene: TRBV11-2
CDR3aa: ASSRASGGVTDTQY; j_gene: TRBJ2-3; v_gene: TRBV7-3
CDR3aa: ASSPYVGRNTNYGYT; j_gene: TRBJ1-2; v_gene: TRBV12-3/TRBV12-4
CDR3aa: ASSPWGVAGYYEQY; j_gene: TRBJ2-7; v_gene: TRBV28
CDR3aa: ASSGPGQPYEQY; j_gene: TRBJ2-7; v_gene: TRBV7-6
CDR3aa: ASSPRSNTGELF; j_gene: TRBJ2-2; v_gene: TRBV3-1
CDR3aa: ASSPVPTYEQY; j_gene: TRBJ2-7; v_gene: TRBV18
CDR3aa: ASSQDRDISYEQY; j_gene: TRBJ2-7; v_gene: TRBV4-2
CDR3aa: ASCPQGQGTYEQY; j_gene: TRBJ2-7; v_gene: TRBV6-1
CDR3aa: ASSLGLLGGEETQY; j_gene: TRBJ2-5; v_gene: TRBV12-3/TRBV12-4
CDR3aa: ATSDLANTGELF; j_gene: TRBJ2-2; v_gene: TRBV24-1
CDR3aa: ATSRLATDNEQF; j_gene: TRBJ2-1; v_gene: TRBV15
CDR3aa: ASSQTGLAWGYT; j_gene: TRBJ1-2; v_gene: TRBV16
CDR3aa: SARVTQGWEQY; j_gene: TRBJ2-7; v_gene: TRBV20-1
CDR3aa: ASSLVGAKNTEAF; j_gene: TRBJ1-1; v_gene: TRBV7-2
CDR3aa: ASSLVLLGGREHEQY; j_gene: TRBJ2-7; v_gene: TRBV7-2
CDR3aa: ASSQDVLDQY; j_gene: TRBJ2-5; v_gene: TRBV3-1
CDR3aa: AWRRDSPSYEQY; j_gene: TRBJ2-7; v_gene: TRBV30
CDR3aa: ASRVTGNQPQH; j_gene: TRBJ1-5; v_gene: TRBV12-3/TRBV12-4
CDR3aa: ASSPGVWDTQY; j_gene: TRBJ2-3; v_gene: TRBV7-3
CDR3aa: ASSPQGAGNQPQH; j_gene: TRBJ1-5; v_gene: TRBV7-3
CDR3aa: ASSHSAGLQETQY; j_gene: TRBJ2-5; v_gene: TRBV3-1
CDR3aa: SARDSNTEAF; j_gene: TRBJ1-1; v_gene: TRBV20-1
CDR3aa: ASSSHGSRKLF; j_gene: TRBJ1-4; v_gene: TRBV12-3/TRBV12-4
CDR3aa: ASVDISNQPQH; j_gene: TRBJ1-5; v_gene: TRBV6-2/TRBV6-3
CDR3aa: SARPRYEGKLAKNIQY; j_gene: TRBJ2-4; v_gene: TRBV20-1
CDR3aa: SLTTGGETQY; j_gene: TRBJ2-5; v_gene: TRBV29-1
CDR3aa: ASSSTSGITHEQY; j_gene: TRBJ2-7; v_gene: TRBV5-4
CDR3aa: ASSLDIVNTEAF; j_gene: TRBJ1-1; v_gene: TRBV5-5